Below are 23 T cell receptor beta chains sequenced from a single sample in a study of vaccination effects on CD4 cells after COVID-19 (dated by TCRdb to between 2021 and 2024). Receptors were amplified or captured by the immunoSEQ multiplex PCR assay. Drawn from immuneACCESS, this table holds only the in-frame rearrangements with V and J called that TCRdb kept. Clones are partly lost; checked studies trace under half to an unresolved V gene and leave the rest unexplained. The sample table contains about 73,000 clones; only one count was recorded for around 73% of them. In total, the top ten clones hold more than 2% of the sample. These receptors have no identified antigens. After around 10 days of culture, CD4+ T cells were isolated with the EasySep CD4+ T cell isolation kit. Two doses of either the BNT162b2 or the mRNA-1273 mRNA SARS-CoV-2 vaccine were administered to participants. This sample comprised CD4+ T cells from PBMCs cultured without peptide, obtained after COVID-19 vaccination. These receptors were taken from a human donor who received a COVID-19 vaccine.

The J gene is TRBJ1-2, the V gene TRBV5-6; 9 nucleotides line up with TRBD1. This CDR3 is built from 16 residues. The germline gives CDR1 SGHDT, CDR2 YYEEEE. Losses at the gene ends were 5 bases for V and 2 bases for J; bases not matched to a gene: 10. CDR3 sequence: CASSLADRGVNYGYTF. The CDR3 DNA reads TGTGCCAGCAGTCTAGCGGACAGGGGAGTGAACTATGGCTACACCTTC.

The chain combines TRBV2 with TRBJ1-1; maybe TRBD1 (6 bases). The CDR3 is made up of 14 amino acids. V shed 6 bases and J shed 3 bases, with 14 bases lying between them. Germline CDR1 and CDR2: SNHLY and FYNNEI. Here the CDR3 reads CASSEQGPDTEAFF. The CDR3 DNA reads TGTGCCAGCAGCGAACAGGGTCCAGACACTGAAGCTTTCTTT.

This rearrangement joins TRBV7-2 to TRBJ2-5; 8 nucleotides agree with TRBD1. The germline V gene has CDR1 SGHTA and CDR2 FQGNSA. V lost 5 bases, J lost 7 bases, and 6 bases stayed unmatched. The CDR3 spans 13 residues. The DNA of the CDR3 is TGTGCCAGCAGCACGGACAGGGAAGGGACCCAGTACTTC. Translated: CASSTDREGTQYF.

The J gene is TRBJ1-1, the V gene TRBV5-3, with 8 bases lining up with TRBD1. TRBV5-3 is given ORF status, its function remaining uncertain. CDR3 length: 15 residues. After removal of 4 bases from V and 2 bases from J, the junction contained 7 bases not matched to a gene. In DNA, the CDR3 is TGTGCCAGAAGCATAGGACAGGGCAGTAACACTGAAGCTTTCTTT. Translation gives CARSIGQGSNTEAFF.

The chain links TRBV7-8 to TRBJ2-7; 9 bases are shared with TRBD1. In germline, CDR1 is SGHVS, CDR2 FQNEAQ. Trimming at V came to 3 bases and at J to 5 bases, leaving 5 bases not matched to a gene. The CDR3 has 14 amino acids. DNA for the CDR3: TGTGCCAGCAGCTTGAGGACAGGGGTGAACGAGCAGTACGTC. Protein product: CASSLRTGVNEQYV.

The CDR3 loop reads CASSPTKETQYF. CDR3 nucleotide sequence: TGTGCCAGCTCACCTACTAAAGAGACCCAGTACTTC. This sequence joins TRBV18 and TRBJ2-5; no clear D. Trimming shortened V by 3 bases and J by 3 bases, and 5 bases separated the two germline ends. The CDR3 sequence is 12 residues long. From germline, CDR1 is KGHSH and CDR2 LQKENI. The full variable domain, with the rest looked up from reference TRBV18 and TRBJ2-5, is NAGVMQNPRHLVRRRGQEARLRCSPMKGHSHVYWYRQLPEEGLKFMVYLQKENIIDESGMPKERFSAEFPKEGPSILRIQQVVRGDSAAYFCASSPTKETQYFGPGTRLLVL.

The chain joins TRBV9 to TRBJ2-1, with 10 bases identical to TRBD2. The CDR3 is made up of 15 amino acids. J lost 4 bases, V lost 4 bases, and 5 bases had no gene match. The germline CDR1 and CDR2 sequences are SGDLS and YYNGEE. CDR3 region: CASSSTSGTYNEQFF. DNA of the CDR3: TGTGCCAGCAGCTCTACTAGCGGGACGTACAATGAGCAGTTCTTC.

This sequence joins TRBV10-2 and TRBJ2-7; D is tentatively TRBD1 or TRBD2 (5 bases each). V lost 9 bases and J 7 bases, leaving 22 bases between the germline ends. The CDR3 is 14 amino acids. Per germline, CDR1 WSHSY and CDR2 SAAADI. CDR3 sequence (DNA): TGCGCCAGTGGGACCGGGACCCTGGATCGGGAGCAGTACGTC. Its translation: CASGTGTLDREQYV.

The chain combines TRBV6-2 or TRBV6-3 with TRBJ2-1; D remains ambiguous. The germline gives CDR1 MNHEY, CDR2 SVGEGT. V lost 5 bases and J 4 bases, leaving 6 bases between the germline ends. CDR3 length equals 12 residues. The CDR3 sequence is CASSDTYNEQFF. CDR3 nucleotides: TGTGCCAGCAGTGACACGTACAATGAGCAGTTCTTC.

This clone was seen a handful of times. The V call is TRBV28, the J call TRBJ2-2; D gene unclear. CDR3 length: 13 residues. The V end lost 6 bases, the J end lost 5 bases, and 10 bases lay between the germline ends. Germline V lookup: CDR1 MDHEN, CDR2 SYDVKM. CDR3 sequence (DNA): TGTGCCAGCAGACACCCGGTGACCGGGGAGCTGTTTTTT. Translated: CASRHPVTGELFF.

V and J are TRBV11-2 and TRBJ2-1, with 7 positions matching TRBD2. This CDR3 has 17 residues. Germline assignment: CDR1 SGHAT and CDR2 FQNNGV. After removal of 5 bases from V and 4 bases from J, the junction contained 14 bases not matched to a gene. CDR3 coding DNA: TGTGCCAGCAGCCCGACCCTCGGGGGGTCCTCTTACAATGAGCAGTTCTTC. Amino acids: CASSPTLGGSSYNEQFF.

This rearrangement joins TRBV30 to TRBJ2-2; D perhaps matches TRBD2 (7 bases). CDR1 GTSNPN and CDR2 SVGIG come from the germline V gene (reference sequence). This CDR3 spans 16 amino acids. V lost 8 bases, J lost 1 base, and 20 bases lay in between. CDR3 protein: CAERKGGAVNTGELFF. CDR3 sequence (DNA): TGTGCCGAACGTAAAGGGGGGGCCGTGAACACCGGGGAGCTGTTTTTT.

This clone was detected a few times. This chain links TRBV2 with TRBJ2-3; 11 bases are shared with TRBD2. The CDR3 contains 15 residues. V was pared by 5 bases and J by 10 bases, with 11 bases of the junction left unmatched. Germline V CDR1 and CDR2: SNHLY, FYNNEI. CDR3: CASSISGGAWSAQYF. Written as DNA, the CDR3 is TGTGCCAGCAGTATTAGCGGGGGGGCTTGGTCGGCGCAGTATTTT.

This clone has just a few counts. J is TRBJ1-5 and V is TRBV5-1; D remains ambiguous. The CDR3 has 15 residues. Trimming took 4 bases from V and 4 from J, leaving 15 bases between them. From germline, CDR1 is SGHRS and CDR2 YFSETQ. The CDR3 loop is CASSTGSGQNQPQHF. CDR3 in DNA: TGCGCCAGCAGCACTGGGTCCGGGCAGAATCAGCCCCAGCATTTT.

The V gene is TRBV4-1, the J gene TRBJ2-5; TRBD2 matches at 11 bases. The germline gives CDR1 MGHRA, CDR2 YSYEKL. CDR3 size: 16 residues. After removal of 1 base from V and 4 bases from J, the junction contained 5 bases not matched to a gene. The CDR3 sequence: CASSQGLAGGGETQYF. The CDR3, as DNA: TGCGCCAGCAGCCAAGGCCTAGCGGGGGGTGGAGAGACCCAGTACTTC.

The chain has TRBV30 and TRBJ1-5; D unresolved. Between the trimmed V and J ends, which lost 4 bases and 0 bases, there was a span of 7 bases. The CDR3 length is 13 residues. The V gene's germline CDR1 is GTSNPN and CDR2 SVGIG (reference sequence). DNA of the CDR3: TGTGCCTGGACAGGCTATAGCAATCAGCCCCAGCATTTT. Its translation is CAWTGYSNQPQHF.

The V and J genes are TRBV27 and TRBJ2-5; D gene uncertain. Germline assignment: CDR1 MNHEY and CDR2 SMNVEV (reference sequence). The V gene lost 1 base and the J gene lost 1 base, with 7 bases spanning the gap. The CDR3 sequence is 14 residues long. The CDR3 region is CASSLFAGQETQYF. The CDR3 DNA follows: TGTGCCAGCAGTTTATTCGCCGGCCAAGAGACCCAGTACTTC.

This rearrangement joins TRBV5-1 to TRBJ2-1, with D perhaps matching TRBD1 (6 bases). This CDR3 contains 14 residues. The V gene lost 6 bases and the J gene lost 6 bases, with 16 bases spanning the gap. CDR1 and CDR2 from the germline V gene are SGHRS and YFSETQ. CDR3 in DNA: TGCGCCAGCATACAGGGCCCCCCCGGCAATGAGCAGTTCTTC. This translates into CASIQGPPGNEQFF.

The chain couples TRBV5-3 to TRBJ1-4, with D unresolved. TRBV5-3 is given ORF status, its function remaining uncertain. V dropped 6 bases and J dropped 4 bases, with 10 bases sitting between them. CDR3 length: 13 residues. The CDR3 nucleotides read TGTGCCAGAACCGCACAGCGTAATGAAAAACTGTTTTTT. Encoded protein: CARTAQRNEKLFF.

The chain carries TRBV27 and TRBJ2-5; the D gene is possibly TRBD2 (5 bases). Looked up from germline, CDR1 is MNHEY and CDR2 is SMNVEV (reference sequence). The CDR3 totals 12 residues. V was trimmed by 6 bases and J by 4 bases, leaving 9 bases between them. The CDR3 spells CASRSAGETQYF. CDR3 bases: TGTGCCAGCAGATCGGCGGGAGAGACCCAGTACTTC.

The J gene is TRBJ1-2, the V gene TRBV2, with 7 nucleotides matching TRBD1. The CDR3 is 14 residues long. Trimming at V came to 2 bases and at J to 8 bases, leaving 8 bases not matched to a gene. Germline CDR1 is SNHLY and CDR2 is FYNNEI. CDR3 in DNA: TGTGCCAGCAGTGAATGGTGGGACAGAGGGGGCTACACCTTC. This encodes CASSEWWDRGGYTF.

The chain combines TRBV18 with TRBJ2-7, with 9 bases that match TRBD1. Trimming took 4 bases from V and 6 from J; bases not matched to a gene: 7. Germline V gene sequence: CDR1 KGHSH, CDR2 LQKENI. The CDR3 runs to 14 residues. The CDR3 nucleotides are TGTGCCAGCTCACGGGGGACAGGGTTAGGCGAGCAGTACGTC. It translates to CASSRGTGLGEQYV.

V usage is TRBV7-2 and J usage is TRBJ2-3; no reliable D call. CDR3 length: 15 residues. The germline gives CDR1 SGHTA, CDR2 FQGNSA. Trimming stripped 0 bases from V and 0 bases from J, with 7 bases between. The CDR3 DNA reads as TGTGCCAGCAGCTTAGCGGCGTACAGCACAGATACGCAGTATTTT. This encodes CASSLAAYSTDTQYF.